Listed below are T cell receptor beta chains from one sample, sequenced in a study of OX40 agonist ivuxolimab in advanced cancers. TCRdb's copy holds only in-frame clones and misses some; the assay was immunoSEQ multiplex PCR. The sample contains about 62,000 clones, around 90% of which appear only once. The input for sequencing was CD4+ or CD8+ T cells sorted from blood, taken in a trial of the OX40 agonist ivuxolimab. The receptors were sampled from an adult with an advanced solid tumor such as melanoma, head and neck, liver or kidney cancer. Each CDR3 is given with its conserved first and last residue. D genes are given only for firm matches.

D gene: .; V gene: TRBV2; J gene: TRBJ1-5; CDR3 protein: CASSEARGVGNQPQHF; CDR3 DNA: TGTGCCAGCAGTGAAGCGCGGGGGGTCGGCAATCAGCCCCAGCATTTT
D gene: TRBD1; V gene: TRBV19; J gene: TRBJ2-2; CDR3 protein: CASSIETGIGGELFF; CDR3 DNA: TGTGCCAGTAGTATAGAGACAGGGATAGGCGGGGAGCTGTTTTTT
D gene: TRBD1; V gene: TRBV27; J gene: TRBJ1-2; CDR3 protein: CASSFTGVKNYGYTF; CDR3 DNA: TGTGCCAGCAGTTTTACAGGGGTAAAGAACTATGGCTACACCTTC
D gene: TRBD2; V gene: TRBV9; J gene: TRBJ2-4; CDR3 protein: CASSVEGRESAKNIQYF; CDR3 DNA: TGTGCCAGCAGCGTAGAGGGGAGGGAAAGCGCCAAAAACATTCAGTACTTC
D gene: .; V gene: TRBV7-8; J gene: TRBJ2-2; CDR3 protein: CASSFGGRDTYTGELFF; CDR3 DNA: TGTGCCAGCAGCTTCGGGGGACGGGACACCTACACCGGGGAGCTGTTTTTT
D gene: .; V gene: TRBV2; J gene: TRBJ2-5; CDR3 protein: CASTRGLGETQYF; CDR3 DNA: TGTGCCAGCACCAGAGGCCTGGGGGAGACCCAGTACTTC
D gene: .; V gene: TRBV6-1; J gene: TRBJ2-1; CDR3 protein: CASSLTLRDHNEQFF; CDR3 DNA: TGTGCCAGCAGTTTGACATTGAGGGACCACAATGAGCAGTTCTTC
D gene: .; V gene: TRBV11-2; J gene: TRBJ1-6; CDR3 protein: CASSLVRGWDSPLHF; CDR3 DNA: TGTGCCAGCAGCTTAGTTCGGGGTTGGGATTCACCCCTCCACTTT
D gene: .; V gene: TRBV2; J gene: TRBJ2-7; CDR3 protein: CASRRDKQYF; CDR3 DNA: TGTGCCAGCAGACGGGACAAACAGTACTTC
D gene: TRBD1; V gene: TRBV7-2; J gene: TRBJ1-2; CDR3 protein: CASSSRTGQGAWGYTF; CDR3 DNA: TGTGCCAGCAGCTCCCGTACGGGACAGGGAGCCTGGGGCTACACCTTC
D gene: .; V gene: TRBV5-1; J gene: TRBJ2-7; CDR3 protein: CASSLRQDYEQYF; CDR3 DNA: TGCGCCAGCAGCTTGAGGCAGGACTACGAGCAGTACTTC